This paragraph covers one TCR beta chain sequence. As yet, its antigen is unknown. CD8 cells regarded as naive lacked CD45RO, were positively chosen for CCR7, and omitted terminally differentiated effector memory CD45RA+ cells. Here immunoSEQ multiplex PCR was the method, and the copy in TCRdb shows in-frame clones only, minus some. The table shows under 850,000 clones, with around 93% occurring only once. Per germline, CDR1 LNHNV and CDR2 YYDKDF (reference sequence). The CDR3 loop spans 15 amino acids. With 3 bases removed from V and 2 bases from J, the gap between germline ends came to 8 bases. This entry belongs to a study of shared clonotypes between healthy human individuals. Study-wide results and limits: Sample collection involved blood only; tissue repertoires are likely different.

The sequencing sample was made of naive CD8+ T cells sorted from blood. The rearrangement uses TRBV15 and TRBJ2-6; a weak D match, TRBD2 (5 bases). The source of this sequence is a man aged 30 to 39 in good health. CDR3 protein: CATSSRRTGANVLTF. The CDR3 bases are TGTGCCACCAGCAGTCGGAGGACTGGGGCCAACGTCCTGACTTTC.